These 8 T cell receptor beta chains came from one sample sequenced in a study of T cells in Graves' hyperthyroidism and ophthalmopathy. The CDR3 regions of TCR beta were amplified from RNA transcripts. First-round RT-PCR of the TCR CDR3 relied on the HTBI primer set. MiXCR was run by TCRdb on the multiplex PCR reads, yielding one entry per CDR3 protein. The table records about half a million distinct CDR3 sequences, around 22% of them present only once. Material: blood. Receptors originate from a woman aged 30 to 39 with Graves' ophthalmopathy.

Ten or more counts support this clonotype. J is TRBJ1-1 and V is TRBV9; possible D gene TRBD1, 6 bases. Germline lookup yields CDR1 SGDLS and CDR2 YYNGEE. There are 12 residues in the CDR3. V lost 4 bases, J lost 6 bases, and 10 bases lay in between. The CDR3 sequence: CASSLQGPEAFF. CDR3 DNA sequence: TGTGCCAGCAGCTTACAGGGCCCTGAAGCTTTCTTT.

This clonotype has a count of ten or more. The chain is built from TRBV20-1 and TRBJ2-7; no definite D call. This CDR3 comprises 15 residues. V was clipped by 0 bases and J by 0 bases, with 12 bases between them. From germline, CDR1 is DFQATT and CDR2 SNEGSKA (reference sequence). This chain's CDR3 is CSARDRPLSSYEQYF. For the CDR3, the DNA is TGCAGTGCTAGAGATAGGCCCTTGAGCTCCTACGAGCAGTACTTC.

CDR3 DNA sequence: TGTGCCAGCAGTCCAAACCACAGCGGGGGAGAGACCCAGTACTTC. Protein: CASSPNHSGGETQYF. V and J are TRBV28 and TRBJ2-5; TRBD2 matches 8 bases. Trimming at V came to 5 bases and at J to 4 bases, leaving 9 bases not matched to a gene. The CDR3 is 15 residues long. Germline V CDR1 and CDR2: MDHEN, SYDVKM.

This clonotype came up many times. The rearrangement joins TRBV4-1 to TRBJ1-1; D remains unclear. Germline CDR1 and CDR2: MGHRA and YSYEKL. The CDR3 sequence is 13 residues long. Trimming took 1 base from V and 3 from J, leaving 6 bases between them. The CDR3 is CASSQVFHTEAFF. CDR3 nucleotide sequence: TGCGCCAGCAGCCAAGTTTTCCACACTGAAGCTTTCTTT.

This clonotype was seen many times. The chain uses TRBV27 and TRBJ2-7; a possible D gene is TRBD1 (5 bases). Germline CDR1 MNHEY, CDR2 SMNVEV (reference sequence). Trimming took off 5 bases at V and 2 bases at J, with 10 bases between the two ends. The CDR3 runs to 13 residues. The CDR3 region is CASSLSGPYEQYF. For the CDR3, the DNA is TGTGCCAGCAGTCTCTCAGGGCCCTACGAGCAGTACTTC.

The V gene is TRBV7-3, the J gene TRBJ2-7; D call uncertain. V was pared by 0 bases and J by 7 bases, with 13 bases between. The germline gives CDR1 SGHTA, CDR2 FQGTGA. The CDR3 totals 14 residues. The CDR3 DNA is TGTGCCAGCAGCTTAACGCCGGATTCTAGGGAGCAGTACTTC. It specifies CASSLTPDSREQYF. The whole variable domain, filled in from reference TRBV7-3 and TRBJ2-7, reads GAGVSQTPSNKVTEKGKYVELRCDPISGHTALYWYRQSLGQGPEFLIYFQGTGAADDSGLPNDRFFAVRPEGSVSTLKIQRTERGDSAVYLCASSLTPDSREQYFGPGTRLTVT.

The CDR3 spells CASPMGQASSGNTIYF. CDR3 in DNA: TGTGCCTCCCCGATGGGACAGGCGAGCTCTGGAAACACCATATATTTT. This chain connects TRBV30 to TRBJ1-3; TRBD1 matches at 8 bases. Per the germline V gene, CDR1 is GTSNPN and CDR2 is SVGIG (reference sequence). The CDR3 sequence is 16 residues long. Trimming took 7 bases from V and 0 from J; bases not matched to a gene: 11.

This clonotype was detected ten times or more. The chain is built from TRBV12-3 or TRBV12-4 and TRBJ2-7; D gene ambiguous. This CDR3 is built from 11 residues. Trimming removed 6 bases from V and 3 bases from J, with 6 bases in between. CDR3 in DNA: TGTGCCAGCAGCTCCCACTACGAGCAGTACTTC. Its translation: CASSSHYEQYF.